This TCR beta chain was documented in a study of blood T cell repertoires in COVID-19. Method: immunoSEQ multiplex PCR; TCRdb's copy keeps in-frame clones and lacks some. The table shows roughly 240,000 clones, with around nine tenths occurring only once. Trimming removed 1 base from V and 3 bases from J, with 23 bases in between. This CDR3 comprises 18 residues. In germline, CDR1 is SGHKS, CDR2 YYEKEE (reference sequence). The sample consisted of peripheral blood. This receptor was obtained from a woman in her sixties who had recovered from COVID-19. The rearrangement uses TRBV5-5 and TRBJ2-7, with D maybe TRBD2 (6 bases). CDR3 bases: TGTGCCAGCAGCTTGAATCCCTGGATGTTTTCAGCGGGCTACGAGCAGTACTTC. Amino acids: CASSLNPWMFSAGYEQYF.